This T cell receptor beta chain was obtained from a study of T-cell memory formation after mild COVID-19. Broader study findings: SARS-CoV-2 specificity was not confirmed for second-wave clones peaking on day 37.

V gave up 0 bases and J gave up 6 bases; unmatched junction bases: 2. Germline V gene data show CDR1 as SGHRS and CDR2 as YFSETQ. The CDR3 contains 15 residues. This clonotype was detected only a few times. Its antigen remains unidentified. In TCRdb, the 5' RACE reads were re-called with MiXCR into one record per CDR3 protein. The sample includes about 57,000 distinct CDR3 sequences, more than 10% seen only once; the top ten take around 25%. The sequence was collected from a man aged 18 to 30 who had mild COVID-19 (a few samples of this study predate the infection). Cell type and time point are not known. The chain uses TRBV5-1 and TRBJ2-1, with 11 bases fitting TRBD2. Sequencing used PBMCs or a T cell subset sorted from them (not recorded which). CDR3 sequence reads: CASSLAGLAGNEQFF. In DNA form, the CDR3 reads TGCGCCAGCAGCTTGGCAGGACTAGCGGGCAATGAGCAGTTCTTC.